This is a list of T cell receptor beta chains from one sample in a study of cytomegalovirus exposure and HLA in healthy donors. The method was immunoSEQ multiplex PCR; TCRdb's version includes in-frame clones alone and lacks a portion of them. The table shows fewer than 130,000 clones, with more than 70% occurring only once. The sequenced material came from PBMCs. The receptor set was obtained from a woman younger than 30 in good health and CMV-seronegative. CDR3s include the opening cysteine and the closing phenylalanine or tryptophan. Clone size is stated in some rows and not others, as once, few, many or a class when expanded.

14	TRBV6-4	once	CASSDGRGSDTQYF
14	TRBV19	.	CASSTSGLGYGYTF
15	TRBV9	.	CASSVVSGHYNEQFF
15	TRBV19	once	CASSISGRGTDTQYF
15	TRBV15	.	CATSRDPRTGDEQYF
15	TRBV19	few	CASSIAGTAGNTIYF
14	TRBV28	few	CASSFPGFPREQYF
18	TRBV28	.	CASTKRAPGTRNNSPLHF
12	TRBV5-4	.	CASSLESAEAFF
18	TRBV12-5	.	CASGTEGPTGGGPYEQYF
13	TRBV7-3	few	CASSLTANTEAFF
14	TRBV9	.	CASSVVSGTGELFF
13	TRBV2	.	CASSRRQGRGYTF
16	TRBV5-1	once	CASSPGGYRSTGELFF
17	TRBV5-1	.	CASSSGLAARNTGELFF
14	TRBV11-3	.	CASSLASYGNTIYF
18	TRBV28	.	CASSMGQGAPRTSYEQYF
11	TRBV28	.	CASSFAETQYF
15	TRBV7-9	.	CASSPPRDIYEKLFF
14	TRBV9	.	CASSVEQGNSPLHF
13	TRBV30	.	CAWSPGVNQPQHF
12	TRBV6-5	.	CASSYRGGEAFF
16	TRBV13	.	CASSLGSGGRGQPQHF
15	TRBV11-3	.	CASSLWSGSNHEQFF
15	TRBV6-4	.	CASSSSGGSTDTQYF
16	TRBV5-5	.	CASSLLQGIRIYGYTF
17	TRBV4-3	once	CASSQRGGLIINEKLFF
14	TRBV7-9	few	CASSLGQGNYGYTF
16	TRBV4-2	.	CASSFGLAGVIYEQYF
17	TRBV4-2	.	CASSQGTSGHGLDEQFF
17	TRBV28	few	CASSPRRAGAGNSPLHF
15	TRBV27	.	CASSSKTGMNSPLHF
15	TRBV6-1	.	CASSEAWRGNTEAFF
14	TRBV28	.	CASRLSGARDEQYF
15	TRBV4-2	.	CASSHPKGQNYGYTF
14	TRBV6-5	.	CASSRQGFNYGYTF
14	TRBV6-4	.	CASSGTGGVTEAFF
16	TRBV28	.	CASSLAPFTSYNEQFF
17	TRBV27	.	CASSVRPTGLAYHEQYF
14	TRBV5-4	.	CASSLKDLTYEQYF
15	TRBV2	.	CASSEASGSYNEQFF
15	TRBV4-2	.	CASSPGRTMGYEQYF
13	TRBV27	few	CASSSPPLRGYTF
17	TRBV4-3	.	CASSQEGAHSHYNEQFF
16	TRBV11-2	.	CASSLVYKRGTDTQYF
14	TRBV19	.	CASRTGGRTDTQYF
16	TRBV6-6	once	CASRPIGQGSNYGYTF
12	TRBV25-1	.	CASSAYQETQYF
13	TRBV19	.	CASSIASTDTQYF
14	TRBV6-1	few	CASAQGTSGYEQYF
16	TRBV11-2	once	CASSGMGGRGAYEQYF